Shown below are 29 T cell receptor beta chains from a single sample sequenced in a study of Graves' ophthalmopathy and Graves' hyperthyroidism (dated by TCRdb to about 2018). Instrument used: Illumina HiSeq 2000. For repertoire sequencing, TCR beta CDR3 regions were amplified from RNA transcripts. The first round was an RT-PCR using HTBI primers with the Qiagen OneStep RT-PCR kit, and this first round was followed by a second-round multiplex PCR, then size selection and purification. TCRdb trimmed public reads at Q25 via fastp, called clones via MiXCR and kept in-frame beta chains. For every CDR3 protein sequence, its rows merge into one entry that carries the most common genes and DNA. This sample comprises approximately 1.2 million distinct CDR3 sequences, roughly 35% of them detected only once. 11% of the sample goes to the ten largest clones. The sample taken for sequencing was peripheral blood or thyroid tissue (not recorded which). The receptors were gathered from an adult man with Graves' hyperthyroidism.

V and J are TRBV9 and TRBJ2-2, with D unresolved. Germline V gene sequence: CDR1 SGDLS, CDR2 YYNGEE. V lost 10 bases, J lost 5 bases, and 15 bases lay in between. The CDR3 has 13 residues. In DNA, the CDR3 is TGTGCCGTAAGTCGGGTTGTGACCGGGGAGCTGTTTTTT. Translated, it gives CAVSRVVTGELFF. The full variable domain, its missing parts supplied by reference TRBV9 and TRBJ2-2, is DSGVTQTPKHLITATGQRVTLRCSPRSGDLSVYWYQQSLDQGLQFLIQYYNGEERAKGNILERFSAQQFPDLHSELNLSSLELGDSALYFCAVSRVVTGELFFGEGSRLTVL.

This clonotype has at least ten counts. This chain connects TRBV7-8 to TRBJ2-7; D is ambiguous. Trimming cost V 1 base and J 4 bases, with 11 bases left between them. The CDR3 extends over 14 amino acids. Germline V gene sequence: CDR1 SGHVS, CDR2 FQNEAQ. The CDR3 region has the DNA TGTGCCAGCAGCTTAGGAGATTCCGGGTACGAGCAGTACTTC. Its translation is CASSLGDSGYEQYF.

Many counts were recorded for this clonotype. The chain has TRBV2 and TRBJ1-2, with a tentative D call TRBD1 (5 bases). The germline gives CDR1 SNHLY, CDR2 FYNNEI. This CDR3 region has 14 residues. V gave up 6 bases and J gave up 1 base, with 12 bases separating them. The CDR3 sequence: CASRRGRDNYGYTF. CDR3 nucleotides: TGTGCCAGCAGGAGGGGCCGGGATAACTATGGCTACACCTTC.

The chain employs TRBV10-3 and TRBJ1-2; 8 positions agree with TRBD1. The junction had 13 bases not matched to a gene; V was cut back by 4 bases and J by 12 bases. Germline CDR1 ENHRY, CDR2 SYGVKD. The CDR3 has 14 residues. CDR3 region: CAISVRLAGGSNTF. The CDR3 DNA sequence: TGTGCCATCAGTGTACGACTTGCAGGGGGCAGCAACACCTTC.

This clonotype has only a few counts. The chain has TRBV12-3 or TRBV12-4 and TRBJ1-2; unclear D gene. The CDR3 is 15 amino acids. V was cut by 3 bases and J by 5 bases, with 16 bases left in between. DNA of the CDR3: TGTGCCAGCAGTTTCTCTGGCAGCGTGGGGTATGGCTACACCTTC. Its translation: CASSFSGSVGYGYTF.

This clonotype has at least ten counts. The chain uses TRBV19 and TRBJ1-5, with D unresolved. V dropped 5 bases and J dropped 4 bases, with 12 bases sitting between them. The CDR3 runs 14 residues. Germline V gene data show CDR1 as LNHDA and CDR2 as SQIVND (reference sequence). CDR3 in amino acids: CASSHPGPNQPQHF. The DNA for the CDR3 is TGTGCCAGTAGTCATCCAGGTCCAAATCAGCCCCAGCATTTT.

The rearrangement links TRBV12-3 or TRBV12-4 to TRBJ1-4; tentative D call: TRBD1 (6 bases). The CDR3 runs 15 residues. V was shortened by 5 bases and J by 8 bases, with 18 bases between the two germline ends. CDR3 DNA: TGTGCCAGCAGTACTAGGGGGTCCGTGAGCGAAAAACTGTTTTTT. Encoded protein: CASSTRGSVSEKLFF.

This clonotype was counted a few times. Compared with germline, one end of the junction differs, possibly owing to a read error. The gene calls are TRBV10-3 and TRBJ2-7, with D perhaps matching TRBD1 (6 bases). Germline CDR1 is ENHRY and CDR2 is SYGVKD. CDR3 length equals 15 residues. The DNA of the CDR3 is TGTGCCAGCAGTTCCTACCGGGACATCTCCTACGAGCAGTACTTC. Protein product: CASSSYRDISYEQYF.

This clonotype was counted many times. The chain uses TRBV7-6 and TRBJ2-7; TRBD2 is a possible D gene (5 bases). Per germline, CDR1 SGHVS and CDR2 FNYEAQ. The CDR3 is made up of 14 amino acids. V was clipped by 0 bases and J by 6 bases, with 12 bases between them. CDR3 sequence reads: CASSLAPSGLEQYF. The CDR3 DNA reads TGTGCCAGCAGCTTAGCGCCGAGTGGACTCGAGCAGTACTTC. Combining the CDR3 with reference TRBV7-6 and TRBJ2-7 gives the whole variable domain GAGVSQSPRYKVTKRGQDVALRCDPISGHVSLYWYRQALGQGPEFLTYFNYEAQQDKSGLPNDRFSAERPEGSISTLTIQRTEQRDSAMYRCASSLAPSGLEQYFGPGTRLTVT.

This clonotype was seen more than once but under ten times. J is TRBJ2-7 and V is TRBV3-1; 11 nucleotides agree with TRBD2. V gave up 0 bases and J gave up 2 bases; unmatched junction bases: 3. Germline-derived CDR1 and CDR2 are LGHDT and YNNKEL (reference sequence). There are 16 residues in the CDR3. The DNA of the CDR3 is TGTGCCAGCAGCCAAGAAATAGCGGGAGGGACCTACGAGCAGTACTTC. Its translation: CASSQEIAGGTYEQYF.

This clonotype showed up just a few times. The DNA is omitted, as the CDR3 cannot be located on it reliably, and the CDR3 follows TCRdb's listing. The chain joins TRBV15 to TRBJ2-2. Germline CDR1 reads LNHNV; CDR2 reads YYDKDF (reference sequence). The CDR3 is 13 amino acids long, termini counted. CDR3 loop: CATDRVGQGAAFF.

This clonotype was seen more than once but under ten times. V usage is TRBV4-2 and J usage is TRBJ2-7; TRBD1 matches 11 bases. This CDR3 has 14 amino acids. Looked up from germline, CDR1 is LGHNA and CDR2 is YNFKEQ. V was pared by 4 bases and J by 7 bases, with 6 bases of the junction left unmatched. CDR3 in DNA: TGTGCCAGCAGCCGTACCGGGACAGGGGGAGAGCAGTACTTC. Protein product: CASSRTGTGGEQYF.

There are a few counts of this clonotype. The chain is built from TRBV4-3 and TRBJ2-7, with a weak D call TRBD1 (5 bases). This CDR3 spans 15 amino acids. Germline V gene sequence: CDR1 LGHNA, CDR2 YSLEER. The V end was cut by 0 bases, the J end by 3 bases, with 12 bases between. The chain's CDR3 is CASSQDWGGRYEQYF. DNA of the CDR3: TGCGCCAGCAGCCAAGACTGGGGCGGCCGCTACGAGCAGTACTTC.

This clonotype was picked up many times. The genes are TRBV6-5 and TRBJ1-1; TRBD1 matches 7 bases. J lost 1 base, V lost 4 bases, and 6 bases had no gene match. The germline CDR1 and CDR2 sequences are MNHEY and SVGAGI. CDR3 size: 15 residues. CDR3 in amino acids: CASSFPGTENTEAFF. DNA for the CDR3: TGTGCCAGCAGTTTCCCCGGGACAGAGAACACTGAAGCTTTCTTT.

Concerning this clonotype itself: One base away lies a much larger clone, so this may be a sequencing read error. In DNA, the CDR3 is TGTGCCAGCAGTCCAGGGGGCACGGTGAACACTGAAGCTTTCTTT. Its protein product is CASSPGGTVNTEAFF. V is TRBV12-3 or TRBV12-4 and J is TRBJ1-1, with 8 positions matching TRBD1. The CDR3 covers 15 residues. The V gene end was trimmed by 5 bases and the J gene end by 0 bases; junction bases not matched to a gene: 5.

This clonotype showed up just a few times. The DNA for the CDR3 is TGTGCCATCAGTGAGGCACCCCGGACGGGGGTACATCAGCCCCAGCATTTT. Translating gives CAISEAPRTGVHQPQHF. This rearrangement joins TRBV10-3 to TRBJ1-5, with D maybe TRBD1 (5 bases). Germline loops: CDR1 ENHRY, CDR2 SYGVKD. The CDR3 sequence is 17 residues long. V was shortened by 2 bases and J by 5 bases, with 19 bases between the two germline ends.

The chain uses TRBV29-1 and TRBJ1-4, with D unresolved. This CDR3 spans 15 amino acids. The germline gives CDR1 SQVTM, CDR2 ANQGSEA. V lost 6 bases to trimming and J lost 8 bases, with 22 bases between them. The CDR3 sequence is CSVVYLGEKQEKLFF. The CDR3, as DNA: TGCAGCGTCGTGTACCTTGGGGAAAAACAGGAAAAACTGTTTTTT.

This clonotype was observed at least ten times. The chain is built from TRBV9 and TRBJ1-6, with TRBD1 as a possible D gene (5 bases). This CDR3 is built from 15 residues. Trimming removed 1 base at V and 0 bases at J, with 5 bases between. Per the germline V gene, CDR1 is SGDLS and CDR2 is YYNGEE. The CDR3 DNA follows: TGTGCCAGCAGCGTAACAGGCTCCTATAATTCACCCCTCCACTTT. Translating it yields CASSVTGSYNSPLHF.

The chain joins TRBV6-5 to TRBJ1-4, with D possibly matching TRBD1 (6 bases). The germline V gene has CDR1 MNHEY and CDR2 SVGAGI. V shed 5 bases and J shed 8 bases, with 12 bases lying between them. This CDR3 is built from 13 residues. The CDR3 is CASSGGSWEKLFF. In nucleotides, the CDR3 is TGTGCCAGCAGTGGGGGCAGTTGGGAAAAACTGTTTTTT.

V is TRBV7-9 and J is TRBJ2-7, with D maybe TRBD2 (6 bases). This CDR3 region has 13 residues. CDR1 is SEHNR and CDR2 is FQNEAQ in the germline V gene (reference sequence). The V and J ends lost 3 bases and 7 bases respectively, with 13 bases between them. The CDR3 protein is CASSFSNRGEQYF. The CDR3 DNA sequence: TGTGCCAGCAGCTTTTCGAACCGGGGGGAGCAGTACTTC.

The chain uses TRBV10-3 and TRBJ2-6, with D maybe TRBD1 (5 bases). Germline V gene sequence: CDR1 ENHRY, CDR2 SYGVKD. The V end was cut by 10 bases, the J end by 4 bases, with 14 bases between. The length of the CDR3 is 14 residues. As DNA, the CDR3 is TGTGCCAGCAGGGTTAGACAGGGGGCCAACGTCCTGACTTTC. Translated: CASRVRQGANVLTF.

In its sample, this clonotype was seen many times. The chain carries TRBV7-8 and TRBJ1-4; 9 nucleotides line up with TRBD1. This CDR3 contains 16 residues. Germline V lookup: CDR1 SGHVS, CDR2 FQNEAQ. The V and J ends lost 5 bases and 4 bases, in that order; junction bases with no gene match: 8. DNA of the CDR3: TGTGCCAGCAGCACGCACAGGGGGCCAGATAATGAAAAACTGTTTTTT. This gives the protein CASSTHRGPDNEKLFF.

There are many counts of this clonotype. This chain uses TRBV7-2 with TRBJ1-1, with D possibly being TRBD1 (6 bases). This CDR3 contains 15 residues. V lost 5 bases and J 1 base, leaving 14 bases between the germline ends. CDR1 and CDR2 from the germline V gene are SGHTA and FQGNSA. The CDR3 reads CASSLRTAGNTEAFF. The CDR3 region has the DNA TGTGCCAGCAGCCTCCGGACAGCCGGGAACACTGAAGCTTTCTTT.

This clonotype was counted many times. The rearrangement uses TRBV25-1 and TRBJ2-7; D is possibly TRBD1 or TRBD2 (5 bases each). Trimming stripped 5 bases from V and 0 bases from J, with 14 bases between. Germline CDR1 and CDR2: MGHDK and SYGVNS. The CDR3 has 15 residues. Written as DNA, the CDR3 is TGTGCCAGCAGTACCGGGACCTATAGCTCCTACGAGCAGTACTTC. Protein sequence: CASSTGTYSSYEQYF.

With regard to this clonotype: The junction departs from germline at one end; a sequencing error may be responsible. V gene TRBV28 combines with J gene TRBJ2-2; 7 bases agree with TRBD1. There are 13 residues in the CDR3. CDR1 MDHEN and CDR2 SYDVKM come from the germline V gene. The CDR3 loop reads CASMTGRTAELFF. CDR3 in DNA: TGTGCCAGCATGACAGGGCGGACCGCGGAGCTGTTTTTT.

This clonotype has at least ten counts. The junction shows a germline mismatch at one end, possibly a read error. CDR3 in DNA: TGCGCCAGCAGAAGAACAGTGAACACTGAAGCTTTCTTT. Protein: CASRRTVNTEAFF. The rearrangement uses TRBV6-5 and TRBJ1-1; D gene ambiguous. The germline V gene has CDR1 MNHEY and CDR2 SVGAGI. The CDR3 spans 13 residues.

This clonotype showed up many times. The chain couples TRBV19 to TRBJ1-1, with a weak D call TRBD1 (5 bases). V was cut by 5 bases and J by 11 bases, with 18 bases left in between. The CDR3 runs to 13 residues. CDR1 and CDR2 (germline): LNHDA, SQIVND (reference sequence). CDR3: CASSGPRDPVAFF. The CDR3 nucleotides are TGTGCCAGTAGTGGACCCCGGGACCCCGTGGCTTTCTTT. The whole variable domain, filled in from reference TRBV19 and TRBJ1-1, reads DGGITQSPKYLFRKEGQNVTLSCEQNLNHDAMYWYRQDPGQGLRLIYYSQIVNDFQKGDIAEGYSVSREKKESFPLTVTSAQKNPTAFYLCASSGPRDPVAFFGQGTRLTVV.

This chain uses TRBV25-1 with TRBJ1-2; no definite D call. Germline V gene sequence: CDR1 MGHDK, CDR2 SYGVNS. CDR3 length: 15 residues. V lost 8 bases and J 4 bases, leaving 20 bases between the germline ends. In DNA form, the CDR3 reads TGTGCCAGCTTAGCGGACCGATATTTTGGCTATGGCTACACCTTC. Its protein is CASLADRYFGYGYTF.

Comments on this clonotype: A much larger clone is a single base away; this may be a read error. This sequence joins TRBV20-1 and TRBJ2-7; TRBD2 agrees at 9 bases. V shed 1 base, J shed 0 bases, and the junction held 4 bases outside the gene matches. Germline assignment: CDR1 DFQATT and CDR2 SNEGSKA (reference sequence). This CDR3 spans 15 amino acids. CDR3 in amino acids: CSARVVLAGSYEQYF. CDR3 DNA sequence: TGCAGTGCTAGAGTTGTACTAGCGGGCTCCTACGAGCAGTACTTC.